The 4 T cell receptor beta chains reported below all come from one sample, sequenced in a study of T cells in Graves' hyperthyroidism and ophthalmopathy. The source material, RNA transcripts, was used to amplify TCR beta CDR3 regions. HTBI primers were employed in a first-round RT-PCR of the TCR CDR3. TCRdb redid the calling of the multiplex PCR reads with MiXCR, one entry per CDR3 protein. This sample yields about 700,000 distinct CDR3 sequences, of which 45% are seen a single time; roughly 6.5% belongs to the top ten. Sample: peripheral blood or thyroid tissue (not recorded which). Receptors were obtained from an adult man with Graves' disease, either hyperthyroidism or ophthalmopathy (not recorded which).

This clonotype was observed many times. The chain couples TRBV24-1 to TRBJ1-5; D perhaps matches TRBD1 (5 bases). Germline-derived CDR1 and CDR2 are KGHDR and SFDVKD. Trimming cost V 5 bases and J 1 base, with 8 bases left between them. The CDR3 contains 14 residues. The CDR3 loop reads CATSAAGSNQPQHF. The CDR3 DNA reads as TGTGCCACCAGTGCCGCAGGGAGCAATCAGCCCCAGCATTTT.

This sequence joins TRBV12-3 or TRBV12-4 and TRBJ2-7, with 9 bases that match TRBD2. The V segment lost 2 bases and the J segment 0 bases; nucleotides outside the gene matches: 5. The CDR3 loop spans 16 amino acids. The CDR3 protein is CASSLSGGPSSYEQYF. The CDR3 DNA follows: TGTGCCAGCAGTTTAAGCGGGGGGCCTAGCTCCTACGAGCAGTACTTC.

Of note for this clonotype: A much more abundant neighbour one base away suggests this may be a read error. The CDR3 region has the DNA TGTGCCAGCAGCTTAAGGGGGGACCCTAACTATGGCCACACCTTC. Its translation: CASSLRGDPNYGHTF. The chain has TRBV7-2 and TRBJ1-2, with D perhaps TRBD1 (6 bases). CDR3 size: 15 residues. Germline loops: CDR1 SGHTA, CDR2 FQGNSA.

This clonotype was recorded at least ten times. This chain connects TRBV25-1 to TRBJ1-6; D remains unclear. CDR3 length: 14 amino acids. Trimming left V 10 bases short and J 6 bases short, with 16 bases between. Germline V gives CDR1 MGHDK, CDR2 SYGVNS. CDR3 sequence reads: CATRSGPGNSPLHF. Here the CDR3 DNA reads TGTGCCACCAGATCCGGGCCGGGTAATTCACCCCTCCACTTT. Looking up the rest from reference TRBV25-1 and TRBJ1-6 gives the full variable domain: EADIYQTPRYLVIGTGKKITLECSQTMGHDKMYWYQQDPGMELHLIHYSYGVNSTEKGDLSSESTVSRIRTEHFPLTLESARPSHTSQYLCATRSGPGNSPLHFGNGTRLTVT.